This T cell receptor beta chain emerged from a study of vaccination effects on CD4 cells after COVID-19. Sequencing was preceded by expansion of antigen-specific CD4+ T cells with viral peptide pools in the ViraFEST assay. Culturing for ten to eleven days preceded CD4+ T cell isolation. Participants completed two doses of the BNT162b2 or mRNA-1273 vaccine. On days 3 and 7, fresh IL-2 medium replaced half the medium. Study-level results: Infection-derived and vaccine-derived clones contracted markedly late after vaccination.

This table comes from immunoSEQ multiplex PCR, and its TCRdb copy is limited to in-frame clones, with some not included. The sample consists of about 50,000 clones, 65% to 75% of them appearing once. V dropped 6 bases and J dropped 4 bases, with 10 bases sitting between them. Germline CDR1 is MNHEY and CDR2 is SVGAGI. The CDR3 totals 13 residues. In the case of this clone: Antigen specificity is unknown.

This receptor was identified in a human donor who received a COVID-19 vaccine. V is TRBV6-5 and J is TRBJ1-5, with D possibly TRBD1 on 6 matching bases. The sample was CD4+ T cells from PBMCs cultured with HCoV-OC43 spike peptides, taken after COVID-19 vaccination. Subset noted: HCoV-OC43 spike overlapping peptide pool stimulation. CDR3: CASSGQNNQPQHF. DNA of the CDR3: TGTGCCAGCAGCGGACAGAATAATCAGCCCCAGCATTTT.